The rows below give T cell receptor beta chains drawn from one sample of a study of control samples from healthy donors and cancer patients. Measured with immunoSEQ multiplex PCR; TCRdb has only the in-frame clones, and not every one. The sample comprises about 180,000 clones, 85% to 95% of which are singletons, and approximately 1.4% rests with the top ten. The sample was blood. The receptors were sampled from a woman between 18 and 29 years old in good health. CDR3s leave out the opening cysteine and the closing phenylalanine or tryptophan. Clone size is given for some rows only: seen once, a few or many times, or a class if the clone is expanded.

TRBJ1-2 TRBV6-2/TRBV6-3 - ASSYRRFHYGYT
TRBJ1-1 TRBV5-1 few ASSWDRMNTEAF
TRBJ1-2 TRBV6-2/TRBV6-3 - ASSYNLYGYT
TRBJ2-7 TRBV7-9 - ASSLEDGSYEQY
TRBJ1-2 TRBV6-4 - ASSDSRGYT
TRBJ1-2 TRBV7-9 once ASSFREGYGYT
TRBJ2-3 TRBV5-1 - ASSRQGVSPDTQY
TRBJ1-5 TRBV12-5 - ASGETGTSVQPQH
TRBJ2-3 TRBV7-3 - ASSLGMTSGGDTQY
TRBJ2-7 TRBV7-6 - ASSQDRGDEQY
TRBJ2-7 TRBV6-2/TRBV6-3 - ASSYRKGPLGEY
TRBJ1-2 TRBV5-5 once ASSSGTGSGYT
TRBJ2-2 TRBV3-1/TRBV3-2 - ASSEGRRERSGELF
TRBJ1-4 TRBV5-1 - ASSFPGQVSEKLF
TRBJ1-1 TRBV9 - ASSADPTVNTEAF
TRBJ2-2 TRBV5-6 - ASSWTDANTGELF
TRBJ1-6 TRBV11-2 - ASSPDRYSPLH
TRBJ1-2 TRBV7-2 - ASSLSRTGDGYT
TRBJ2-1 TRBV19 - ASSIQGASYNEQF
TRBJ1-3 TRBV5-5 - ASSFGTGSSGNTIY
TRBJ1-1 TRBV7-2 - ASSLGQGGYTEAF
TRBJ2-1 TRBV9 - ASSVGWGSESYNEQF
TRBJ2-7 TRBV5-1 once ASSSPGPEQY
TRBJ2-5 TRBV5-8 - ASRRLGSAQY
TRBJ2-1 TRBV29-1 - SVSGLAGVSYNEQF
TRBJ2-2 TRBV28 - ASSPGGAGANTGELF
TRBJ2-3 TRBV5-1 - ASSLEQGARTDTQY
TRBJ2-2 TRBV2 - ASNLAGDTGELF
TRBJ2-7 TRBV2 - ASSWTDEQY
TRBJ2-2 TRBV5-1 - ASSSRGVNTGELF
TRBJ2-7 TRBV29-1 - SATGQGAREQY
TRBJ1-1 TRBV19 - ASSTQKYDRALNTEAF
TRBJ2-3 TRBV6-2/TRBV6-3 - AISLADWEDTQY
TRBJ2-1 TRBV7-9 - ASSSTAPGSYNEQF
TRBJ1-5 TRBV12-3/TRBV12-4 - ASSLAGSQPQH
TRBJ2-7 TRBV9 once ASSANRDLKGYEQY
TRBJ2-3 TRBV6-5 - ASNLQGGPTDTQY
TRBJ2-1 TRBV6-6 - ASSSYSHNEQF
TRBJ2-3 TRBV9 - ASSVRGDLRSADTQY
TRBJ2-1 TRBV6-5 - ASRIGQAPANEQF
TRBJ1-6 TRBV6-5 once ASRIQGDSPLH
TRBJ1-1 TRBV19 - ASSRQGTGTTEAF